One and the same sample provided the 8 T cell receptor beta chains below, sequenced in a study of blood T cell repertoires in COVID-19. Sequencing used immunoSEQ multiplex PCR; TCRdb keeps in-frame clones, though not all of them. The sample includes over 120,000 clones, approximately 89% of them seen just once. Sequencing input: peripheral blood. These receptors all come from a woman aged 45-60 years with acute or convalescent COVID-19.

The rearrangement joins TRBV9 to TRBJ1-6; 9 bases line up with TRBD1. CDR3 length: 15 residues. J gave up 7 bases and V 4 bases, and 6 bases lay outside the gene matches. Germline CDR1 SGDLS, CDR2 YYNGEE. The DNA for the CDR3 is TGTGCCAGCAGCCCCGGGGACAGGGCCAATTCACCCCTCCACTTT. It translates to CASSPGDRANSPLHF. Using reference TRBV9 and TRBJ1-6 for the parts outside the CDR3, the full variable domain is DSGVTQTPKHLITATGQRVTLRCSPRSGDLSVYWYQQSLDQGLQFLIQYYNGEERAKGNILERFSAQQFPDLHSELNLSSLELGDSALYFCASSPGDRANSPLHFGNGTRLTVT.

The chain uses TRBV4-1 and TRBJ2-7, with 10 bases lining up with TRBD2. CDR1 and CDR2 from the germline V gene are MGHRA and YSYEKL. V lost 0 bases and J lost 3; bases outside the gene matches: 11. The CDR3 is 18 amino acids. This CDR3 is CASSQDMIGLAESYEQYF. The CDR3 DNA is TGCGCCAGCAGCCAAGATATGATCGGACTAGCGGAGAGCTACGAGCAGTACTTC.

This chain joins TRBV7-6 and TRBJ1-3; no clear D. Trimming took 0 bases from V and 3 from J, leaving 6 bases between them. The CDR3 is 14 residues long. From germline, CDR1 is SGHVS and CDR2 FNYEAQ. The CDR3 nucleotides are TGTGCCAGCAGCTTAGCCCAGGATGGAAACACCATATATTTT. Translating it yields CASSLAQDGNTIYF.

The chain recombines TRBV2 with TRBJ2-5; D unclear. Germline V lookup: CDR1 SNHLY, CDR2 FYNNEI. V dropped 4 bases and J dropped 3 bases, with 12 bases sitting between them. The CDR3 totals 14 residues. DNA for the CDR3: TGTGCCAGCAGTGGGGCCAAACATAAAGAGACCCAGTACTTC. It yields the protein CASSGAKHKETQYF.

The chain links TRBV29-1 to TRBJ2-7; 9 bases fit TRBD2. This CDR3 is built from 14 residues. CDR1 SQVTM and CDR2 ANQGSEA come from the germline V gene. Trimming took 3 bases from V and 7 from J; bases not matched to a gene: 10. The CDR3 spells CSVDPAGGRREQYF. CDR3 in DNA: TGCAGCGTTGATCCTGCGGGGGGGCGAAGGGAGCAGTACTTC.

For the CDR3, the DNA is TGCGCCAGCAGCTCCGGGACAGGGGGCTGGGGTGAAAAACTGTTTTTT. It translates to CASSSGTGGWGEKLFF. The V call is TRBV5-1, the J call TRBJ1-4; TRBD1 aligns across 12 bases. Trimming took 3 bases from V and 7 from J; bases not matched to a gene: 7. Germline lookup yields CDR1 SGHRS and CDR2 YFSETQ. This CDR3 region has 16 residues.

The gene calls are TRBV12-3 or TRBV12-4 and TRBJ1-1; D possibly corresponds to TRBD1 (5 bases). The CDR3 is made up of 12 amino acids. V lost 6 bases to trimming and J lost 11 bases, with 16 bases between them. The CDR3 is CASSLTGFWAFF. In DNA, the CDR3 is TGTGCCAGCAGCCTTACAGGATTTTGGGCTTTCTTT.

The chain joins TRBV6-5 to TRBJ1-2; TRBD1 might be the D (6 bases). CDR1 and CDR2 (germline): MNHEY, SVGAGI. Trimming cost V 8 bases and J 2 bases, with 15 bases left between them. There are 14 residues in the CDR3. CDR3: CASAPFGQNYGYTF. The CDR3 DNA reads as TGTGCCAGCGCTCCCTTCGGACAGAACTATGGCTACACCTTC.